This TCR beta chain emerged from a study of identical twins. This CDR3 is 16 amino acids long. Trimming removed 3 bases from V and 4 bases from J, with 16 bases in between. Germline V gene data show CDR1 as MDHEN and CDR2 as SYDVKM. TCRdb independently ran MiXCR on the 5' RACE reads; one entry per CDR3 protein. The table records 1.5 million or so distinct CDR3 sequences, around a third of them present only once. Material: cord blood. The TCR originated in a newborn girl in good health. The chain combines TRBV28 with TRBJ1-5, with D possibly matching TRBD1 (5 bases). Here the CDR3 DNA reads TGTGCCAGCAGTTTCCGATCGGGAGGGGCTAATCAGCCCCAGCATTTT. Protein: CASSFRSGGANQPQHF.